One sample yielded the 30 T cell receptor beta chains listed below, sequenced in a study of graft-versus-host responses after intestinal transplantation. The assay was immunoSEQ multiplex PCR, and TCRdb's table has in-frame clones only and misses some. The top ten clones hold about 3.5% of a sample with about 39,000 clones, roughly 93% of them seen once. Specimen: PBMCs, collected approximately 700 days after intestinal transplantation. The receptors come from a human patient who received an intestinal transplant, so some T cells may come from the graft donor.

The V call is TRBV6-6, the J call TRBJ2-7; D remains ambiguous. The germline V gene has CDR1 MNHNY and CDR2 SVGAGI (reference sequence). The V and J ends lost 7 bases and 1 base respectively, with 11 bases between them. This CDR3 region has 13 residues. Here the CDR3 reads CASNIGPSYEQYF. For the CDR3, the DNA is TGTGCCAGCAATATAGGGCCATCCTACGAGCAGTACTTC.

J is TRBJ2-2 and V is TRBV5-1; D is possibly TRBD2 (6 bases). Germline CDR1 reads SGHRS; CDR2 reads YFSETQ. CDR3 length: 14 residues. V was trimmed by 4 bases and J by 6 bases, leaving 13 bases between them. The CDR3 sequence: CASSDPTRAGELFF. The CDR3 DNA follows: TGCGCCAGCAGCGATCCGACTAGGGCCGGGGAGCTGTTTTTT.

The chain joins TRBV4-2 to TRBJ2-3; TRBD2 agrees at 10 bases. The junction had 9 bases not matched to a gene; V was cut back by 4 bases and J by 2 bases. In germline, CDR1 is LGHNA, CDR2 YNFKEQ. The CDR3 is made up of 17 amino acids. Here the CDR3 DNA reads TGTGCCAGCAGCCCAGCCCAACTAGCGGGGTTCACAGATACGCAGTATTTT. Amino acid sequence: CASSPAQLAGFTDTQYF.

The chain recombines TRBV30 with TRBJ2-1; the match to TRBD2 covers 7 bases. Looked up from germline, CDR1 is GTSNPN and CDR2 is SVGIG (reference sequence). There are 12 residues in the CDR3. With 4 bases clipped from V and 10 bases from J, the junction kept 7 bases outside the gene matches. CDR3 nucleotide sequence: TGTGCCTGGACTGGAGTCGGGGGGGAGCAGTTCTTC. As protein: CAWTGVGGEQFF.

This rearrangement joins TRBV28 to TRBJ1-1, with D hard to call. This CDR3 comprises 14 residues. The V and J ends lost 4 bases and 1 base respectively, with 10 bases between them. Germline values: CDR1 MDHEN, CDR2 SYDVKM. CDR3 bases: TGTGCCAGCAGTTCCCAGACGGGGAACACTGAAGCTTTCTTT. Translating it yields CASSSQTGNTEAFF.

This chain links TRBV6-1 with TRBJ2-3, with D tentatively TRBD1 (6 bases). The V end was cut by 6 bases, the J end by 0 bases, with 10 bases between. CDR1 is MNHNS and CDR2 is SASEGT in the germline V gene. The CDR3 runs 14 residues. CDR3 nucleotides: TGTGCCAGCAGGAGACAGGCAAGCACAGATACGCAGTATTTT. This encodes CASRRQASTDTQYF.

The chain joins TRBV7-9 to TRBJ1-2; the D gene is possibly TRBD1 (6 bases). Germline assignment: CDR1 SEHNR and CDR2 FQNEAQ (reference sequence). V lost 4 bases and J 6 bases, leaving 18 bases between the germline ends. This CDR3 region has 15 residues. CDR3 in amino acids: CASSSAGALRDGYTF. Written as DNA, the CDR3 is TGTGCCAGCAGCTCCGCGGGGGCGTTAAGGGATGGCTACACCTTC.

This clone was recorded once. This sequence joins TRBV11-2 and TRBJ2-6; possibly TRBD2 for D (6 bases). Per germline, CDR1 SGHAT and CDR2 FQNNGV. CDR3 length: 15 residues. The V end was cut by 7 bases, the J end by 3 bases, with 13 bases between. DNA for the CDR3: TGTGCCAGCACCCCCCAGGGAGGTGGGGCCAACGTCCTGACTTTC. This sequence encodes CASTPQGGGANVLTF.

The chain combines TRBV14 with TRBJ2-6; D might be TRBD2 (6 bases). Trimming took 4 bases from V and 2 from J, leaving 12 bases between them. The V gene's germline CDR1 is SGHDN and CDR2 FVKESK. The CDR3 has 16 residues. The CDR3 DNA sequence: TGTGCCAGCAGCCCAATCGGACTAACTGGGGCCAACGTCCTGACTTTC. It encodes CASSPIGLTGANVLTF.

V usage is TRBV5-1 and J usage is TRBJ2-1; 8 nucleotides line up with TRBD2. The V gene end was trimmed by 0 bases and the J gene end by 6 bases; junction bases not matched to a gene: 8. Looked up from germline, CDR1 is SGHRS and CDR2 is YFSETQ. This CDR3 comprises 16 residues. Written as DNA, the CDR3 is TGCGCCAGCAGCTTGGCCATAGCGGGACACGGCAATGAGCAGTTCTTC. It encodes CASSLAIAGHGNEQFF.

The chain recombines TRBV9 with TRBJ2-7; 10 bases map to TRBD2. V lost 2 bases and J lost 0; bases outside the gene matches: 5. This CDR3 region has 16 residues. Germline V gene data show CDR1 as SGDLS and CDR2 as YYNGEE. The CDR3 DNA is TGTGCCAGCAGCGTGGGTAGCGGGGGGAGCTCCTACGAGCAGTACTTC. It yields the protein CASSVGSGGSSYEQYF.

J is TRBJ1-4 and V is TRBV7-9; no firm D call. The V end was cut by 5 bases, the J end by 5 bases, with 12 bases between. Germline assignment: CDR1 SEHNR and CDR2 FQNEAQ (reference sequence). CDR3 size: 14 residues. CDR3 sequence: CASSPDILNEKLFF. In DNA, the CDR3 is TGTGCCAGCAGCCCAGACATCCTAAATGAAAAACTGTTTTTT.

This rearrangement joins TRBV7-3 to TRBJ2-1; TRBD2 matches 12 bases. The germline V gene encodes CDR1 SGHTA and CDR2 FQGTGA. The CDR3 is 17 residues long. The junction had 11 bases not matched to a gene; V was cut back by 5 bases and J by 6 bases. The CDR3 sequence: CASSPPSASGRGNEQFF. CDR3 DNA: TGTGCCAGCAGCCCCCCCAGTGCTAGCGGGAGGGGCAATGAGCAGTTCTTC.

The V gene is TRBV4-1, the J gene TRBJ2-7, with D maybe TRBD1 (5 bases). Germline V gene data show CDR1 as MGHRA and CDR2 as YSYEKL. The ends were cut back, 0 bases at V and 3 bases at J, with 12 bases in the middle. This CDR3 has 15 residues. The CDR3 region has the DNA TGCGCCAGCAGCCAAGAAAACAGGTTATTCTACGAGCAGTACTTC. This codes for CASSQENRLFYEQYF.

This chain connects TRBV18 to TRBJ2-1; 7 nucleotides align to TRBD2. From germline, CDR1 is KGHSH and CDR2 LQKENI. Unmatched junction bases numbered 9, after V lost 3 bases and J lost 7 bases. The CDR3 is made up of 15 amino acids. CDR3 protein: CASSPSRELGNEQFF. The CDR3 DNA follows: TGTGCCAGCTCACCGTCGCGGGAGCTCGGGAATGAGCAGTTCTTC.

The CDR3 coding sequence is TGTGCCAGTAGTGTTGAGGGACAGGGGCTTCCCCCGAACACCGGGGAGCTGTTTTTT. It encodes CASSVEGQGLPPNTGELFF. This chain joins TRBV19 and TRBJ2-2, with 10 bases identical to TRBD1. This CDR3 is 19 amino acids long. Unmatched junction bases numbered 12, after V lost 5 bases and J lost 0 bases. Germline loops: CDR1 LNHDA, CDR2 SQIVND (reference sequence).

This chain joins TRBV27 and TRBJ1-4; 7 bases fit TRBD1. Germline loops: CDR1 MNHEY, CDR2 SMNVEV (reference sequence). V was clipped by 0 bases and J by 3 bases; unmatched bases: 4. This CDR3 spans 16 amino acids. As DNA, the CDR3 is TGTGCCAGCAGTTTATCCCTGACAGGGTCTAATGAAAAACTGTTTTTT. It encodes CASSLSLTGSNEKLFF.

This clone was found a few times. The rearrangement joins TRBV9 to TRBJ1-6; TRBD1 is a possible D gene (5 bases). The CDR3 consists of 13 residues. Germline V CDR1 and CDR2: SGDLS, YYNGEE. V was shortened by 5 bases and J by 14 bases, with 17 bases between the two germline ends. The CDR3 nucleotides are TGTGCCAGCAGGAAAGGGACTGACGTATCCCTCCACTTT. This translates into CASRKGTDVSLHF.

The chain combines TRBV5-5 with TRBJ1-5; D is unresolved. V lost 4 bases, J lost 1 base, and 12 bases lay in between. The germline V gene has CDR1 SGHKS and CDR2 YYEKEE (reference sequence). CDR3 length equals 15 residues. CDR3 nucleotides: TGTGCCAGCAGCCAAGATCCTGGGAGCAATCAGCCCCAGCATTTT. Translated: CASSQDPGSNQPQHF.

This chain joins TRBV29-1 and TRBJ2-5, with D perhaps matching TRBD1 (5 bases). V lost 1 base and J 4 bases, leaving 13 bases between the germline ends. Germline loops: CDR1 SQVTM, CDR2 ANQGSEA. The CDR3 sequence is 14 residues long. CDR3 sequence (DNA): TGCAGCGTTGAAGGGACGGACCAGGGAGAGACCCAGTACTTC. This codes for CSVEGTDQGETQYF.

The chain carries TRBV5-1 and TRBJ2-5; 7 bases are a match to TRBD2. J gave up 3 bases and V 3 bases, and 11 bases lay outside the gene matches. CDR3 length equals 16 residues. CDR1 is SGHRS, CDR2 YFSETQ, per germline. The CDR3 DNA is TGCGCCAGCAGCTCCCCCGGGGGGTGGCGGGAAGAGACCCAGTACTTC. It specifies CASSSPGGWREETQYF.

The V and J genes are TRBV7-9 and TRBJ1-2; no firm D call. There are 13 residues in the CDR3. Deletions cut 5 bases from V and 2 bases from J, with 9 bases between. Germline V CDR1 and CDR2: SEHNR, FQNEAQ (reference sequence). CDR3 region: CASSGALNYGYTF. The CDR3 DNA sequence: TGTGCCAGCAGCGGAGCTTTAAACTATGGCTACACCTTC.

The chain has TRBV6-5 and TRBJ1-1, with a weak D call TRBD1 (6 bases). Germline CDR1 reads MNHEY; CDR2 reads SVGAGI. This CDR3 contains 14 residues. V was shortened by 2 bases and J by 6 bases, with 13 bases between the two germline ends. The DNA for the CDR3 is TGTGCCAGCAGTTACCGTACAGGGAGCCCTGAAGCTTTCTTT. It yields the protein CASSYRTGSPEAFF.

The CDR3 sequence: CASSPGAAEKSSYNEQFF. The CDR3 DNA reads TGCGCCAGCAGCCCCGGGGCTGCGGAGAAGAGCTCCTACAATGAGCAGTTCTTC. The chain joins TRBV4-1 to TRBJ2-1; either TRBD1 or TRBD2 may fit D (5 bases each). V shed 4 bases and J shed 0 bases, with 19 bases lying between them. Germline V gene data show CDR1 as MGHRA and CDR2 as YSYEKL. The length of the CDR3 is 18 residues.

V is TRBV28 and J is TRBJ2-1, with D unresolved. The length of the CDR3 is 14 residues. The V end lost 8 bases, the J end lost 4 bases, and 15 bases lay between the germline ends. Germline V gives CDR1 MDHEN, CDR2 SYDVKM. CDR3 sequence (DNA): TGTGCCAGCCACGAGCGTTTTGTGTACAATGAGCAGTTCTTC. Its translation: CASHERFVYNEQFF.

The V gene is TRBV12-5, the J gene TRBJ2-6; 7 bases map to TRBD2. Losses at the gene ends were 6 bases for V and 2 bases for J; bases not matched to a gene: 7. Germline assignment: CDR1 LGHNT and CDR2 FRNRAP. This CDR3 has 16 residues. Written as DNA, the CDR3 is TGTGCTAGTGGGCGGCCGGGGGGAGCTGGGGCCAACGTCCTGACTTTC. As protein: CASGRPGGAGANVLTF. Using reference TRBV12-5 and TRBJ2-6 for the parts outside the CDR3, the full variable domain is DARVTQTPRHKVTEMGQEVTMRCQPILGHNTVFWYRQTMMQGLELLAYFRNRAPLDDSGMPKDRFSAEMPDATLATLKIQPSEPRDSAVYFCASGRPGGAGANVLTFGAGSRLTVL.

This chain connects TRBV18 to TRBJ1-1, with D maybe TRBD1 (6 bases). This CDR3 has 14 residues. Trimming took off 3 bases at V and 4 bases at J, with 12 bases between the two ends. CDR1 and CDR2 from the germline V gene are KGHSH and LQKENI. The CDR3 region has the DNA TGTGCCAGCTCACCGACCAGGGACACCACTGAAGCTTTCTTT. Translated, it gives CASSPTRDTTEAFF.

This sequence joins TRBV15 and TRBJ2-2; no clear D gene. CDR1 LNHNV and CDR2 YYDKDF come from the germline V gene (reference sequence). Trimming removed 7 bases from V and 0 bases from J, with 9 bases in between. The CDR3 runs to 14 residues. In DNA form, the CDR3 reads TGTGCCACCAAGATGGCAGCGAACACCGGGGAGCTGTTTTTT. Encoded protein: CATKMAANTGELFF. The entire variable domain, with the rest obtained from reference TRBV15 and TRBJ2-2, is as follows: DAMVIQNPRYQVTQFGKPVTLSCSQTLNHNVMYWYQQKSSQAPKLLFHYYDKDFNNEADTPDNFQSRRPNTSFCFLDIRSPGLGDTAMYLCATKMAANTGELFFGEGSRLTVL.

This sequence joins TRBV18 and TRBJ2-1; tentative D call: TRBD2 (6 bases). Trimming shortened V by 3 bases and J by 2 bases, and 14 bases separated the two germline ends. The germline gives CDR1 KGHSH, CDR2 LQKENI. The CDR3 spans 16 residues. The CDR3 coding sequence is TGTGCCAGCTCACCGGGGCGGGGAACAACCTACAATGAGCAGTTCTTC. It yields the protein CASSPGRGTTYNEQFF.

CDR3 amino acids: CASSFLREPNYEQYF. The CDR3 DNA is TGTGCCAGCAGTTTCTTGCGGGAGCCTAACTACGAGCAGTACTTC. The V call is TRBV28, the J call TRBJ2-7; 7 bases line up with TRBD2. This CDR3 has 15 amino acids. Germline V gives CDR1 MDHEN, CDR2 SYDVKM. V shed 3 bases and J 3 bases; nucleotides not matched to a gene: 8.